A single sample is the source of the 6 T cell receptor beta chains below, sequenced in a study of T cell responses to AZD1222 COVID-19 vaccine (dated by TCRdb to about 2021). Library prep was done by the immunoSEQ multiplex PCR assay. TCRdb carries this immuneACCESS record with in-frame sequences only. Its versions omit some clonotypes, under half of them owing to an unresolved V gene in the studies checked, with the rest unexplained. Across this sample there are about 150,000 clones, with under 95% seen only once. Roughly 2% of the sample goes to the ten largest clones. The time point label here, explained by the study, means: baseline before first vaccination. The sequences come from peripheral blood, collected on day 0 of AZD1222 vaccination. The receptors come from an adult in good health.

The chain couples TRBV10-2 to TRBJ2-1; TRBD2 matches at 12 bases. V was pared by 7 bases and J by 7 bases, with 8 bases of the junction left unmatched. In germline, CDR1 is WSHSY, CDR2 SAAADI. This CDR3 is built from 15 residues. In nucleotides, the CDR3 is TGCGCCAGCACCCAGACTAGCGGGAGTATGAATGAGCAGTTCTTC. Its translation is CASTQTSGSMNEQFF.

The rearrangement links TRBV7-9 to TRBJ2-7, with D possibly TRBD1 on 6 matching bases. Between the trimmed V and J ends, which lost 3 bases and 2 bases, there was a span of 17 bases. Germline CDR1 reads SEHNR; CDR2 reads FQNEAQ (reference sequence). CDR3 length equals 16 residues. CDR3 residues: CASSFITRQVAYEQYF. CDR3 bases: TGTGCCAGCAGCTTCATAACAAGACAGGTCGCCTACGAGCAGTACTTC.

The rearrangement uses TRBV5-1 and TRBJ2-1, with a possible D match to TRBD2 (5 bases). In germline, CDR1 is SGHRS, CDR2 YFSETQ. The CDR3 is 15 residues long. V was shortened by 0 bases and J by 0 bases, with 7 bases between the two germline ends. The CDR3 here is CASSLDGNSYNEQFF. CDR3 DNA sequence: TGCGCCAGCAGCTTGGACGGGAACTCCTACAATGAGCAGTTCTTC.

V and J are TRBV3-1 (or the pseudogene TRBV3-2) and TRBJ1-2; D might be TRBD1 (5 bases). Germline V gene sequence: CDR1 LGHDT, CDR2 YNNKEL (reference sequence). The CDR3 is 15 residues long. Trimming removed 0 bases at V and 8 bases at J, with 16 bases between. This CDR3 is CASSQDRDGAGGYTF. The CDR3 DNA follows: TGTGCCAGCAGCCAAGATCGAGACGGGGCTGGAGGCTACACCTTC.

This clone was seen a single time. This sequence joins TRBV7-2 and TRBJ1-1, with D perhaps TRBD1 (6 bases). Deletions cut 1 base from V and 4 bases from J, with 13 bases between. CDR1 is SGHTA, CDR2 FQGNSA, per germline. This CDR3 has 15 residues. The CDR3 DNA follows: TGTGCCAGCAGCTTAGAGGGGGGGCAGGTCACTGAAGCTTTCTTT. Translated: CASSLEGGQVTEAFF.

This clone has ten or more counts. The V and J genes are TRBV7-9 and TRBJ2-7; 14 nucleotides agree with TRBD2. V gave up 5 bases and J gave up 5 bases; unmatched junction bases: 5. This CDR3 is built from 15 residues. Per germline, CDR1 SEHNR and CDR2 FQNEAQ (reference sequence). The CDR3 DNA reads TGTGCCAGCAGCCCGGGGACTAGCGGGAGCAACGAGCAGTACTTC. It specifies CASSPGTSGSNEQYF.